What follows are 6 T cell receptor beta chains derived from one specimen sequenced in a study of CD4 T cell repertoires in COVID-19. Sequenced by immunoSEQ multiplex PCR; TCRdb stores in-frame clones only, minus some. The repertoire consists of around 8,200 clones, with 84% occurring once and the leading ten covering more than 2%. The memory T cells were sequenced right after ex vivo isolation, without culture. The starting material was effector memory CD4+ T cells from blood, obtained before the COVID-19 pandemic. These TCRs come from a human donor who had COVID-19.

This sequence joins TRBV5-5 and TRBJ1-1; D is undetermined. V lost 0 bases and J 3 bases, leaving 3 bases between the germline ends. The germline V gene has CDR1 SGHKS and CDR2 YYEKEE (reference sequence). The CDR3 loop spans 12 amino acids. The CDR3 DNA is TGTGCCAGCAGCTTGGCGGACACTGAAGCTTTCTTT. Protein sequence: CASSLADTEAFF.

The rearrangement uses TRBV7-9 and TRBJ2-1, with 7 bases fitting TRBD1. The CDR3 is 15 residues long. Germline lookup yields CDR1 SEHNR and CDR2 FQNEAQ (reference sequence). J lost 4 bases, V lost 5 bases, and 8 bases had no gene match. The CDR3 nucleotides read TGTGCCAGCAGCCGCGCAGGGGGAAGATACAATGAGCAGTTCTTC. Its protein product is CASSRAGGRYNEQFF.

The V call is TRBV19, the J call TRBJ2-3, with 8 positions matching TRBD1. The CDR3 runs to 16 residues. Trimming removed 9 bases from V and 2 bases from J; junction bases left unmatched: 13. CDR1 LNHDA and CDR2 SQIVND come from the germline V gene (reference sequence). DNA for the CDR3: TGTGCCAGACAATCGGGACAGGTGGGTCCCACAGATACGCAGTATTTT. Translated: CARQSGQVGPTDTQYF.

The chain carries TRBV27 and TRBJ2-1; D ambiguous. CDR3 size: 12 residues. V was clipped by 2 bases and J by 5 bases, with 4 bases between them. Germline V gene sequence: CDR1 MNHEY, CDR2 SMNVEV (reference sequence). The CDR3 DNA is TGTGCCAGCAGTTTACGAGACAATGAGCAGTTCTTC. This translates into CASSLRDNEQFF.

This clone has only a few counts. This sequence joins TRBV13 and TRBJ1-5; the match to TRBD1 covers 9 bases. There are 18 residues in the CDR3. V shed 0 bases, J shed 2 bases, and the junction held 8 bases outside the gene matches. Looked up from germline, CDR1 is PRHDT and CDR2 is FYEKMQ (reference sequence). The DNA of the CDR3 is TGTGCCAGCAGCTTAGGATTGATACAGGGGGCTGGCAATCAGCCCCAGCATTTT. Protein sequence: CASSLGLIQGAGNQPQHF.

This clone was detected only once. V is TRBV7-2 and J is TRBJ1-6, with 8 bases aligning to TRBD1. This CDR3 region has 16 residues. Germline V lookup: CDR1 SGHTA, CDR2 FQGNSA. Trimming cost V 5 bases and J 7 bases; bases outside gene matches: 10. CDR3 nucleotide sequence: TGTGCCAGCAGCAGGCGGACAGGGAACGCCAATTCACCCCTCCACTTT. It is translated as CASSRRTGNANSPLHF.